This TCR beta chain was sequenced for a study of breast tumors, draining lymph nodes, adjacent tissues listed by TCRdb under 2016. For the wider study: The study compared TCR beta repertoires across tumor, adjacent nontumor tissue and axillary lymph nodes from breast cancer patients. In human breast cancer, the study set out to assess how tumor, surrounding tissue and draining lymph node repertoires relate to one another and whether T cells might be exchanged between them. What the study reported, not specific to this receptor: A scenario in which most tumor T cells derive from the lymph node and then expand within tumor tissue was judged to be consistent with the data. Rather than being directly demonstrated, the conclusion that tumor T cells originate in lymph nodes was presented as consistent with a hypothesis. Tumor and nontumor tissue repertoires were significantly more similar in luminal-like than in basal-like breast cancer. Tumor T-cell repertoires showed less diversity than lymph node repertoires and more diversity than nontumor tissue repertoires, and tumor T-cell repertoires showed preferential V and J gene usage.

V and J are truncated by 11 bases and 0 bases respectively, leaving an intervening sequence of 12 bases. The CDR3 spans 13 residues, from the cysteine through the phenylalanine. The CDR3 DNA has 39 bases and is translated from base 1. The germline V gene sets CDR1 to ENHRY and CDR2 to SYGVKD. Lymph node samples were obtained from the axillary draining lymph nodes of breast cancer patients. TCRdb names Illumina HiSeq 2000 as the instrument used. TCR beta chain libraries were generated through multiplex PCR amplification. The amplified TCR beta chain products were analyzed by high-throughput sequencing. The public reads were quality trimmed at Q25 with fastp and then assembled into clones with MiXCR by TCRdb, keeping productive beta chains. Rows with a matching CDR3 protein are joined into one entry that keeps the most common DNA and genes. This sample lists over 130,000 distinct CDR3 sequences; about 30% were detected once. About 2.5% of the sample belongs to the ten largest clones.

This clonotype showed up many times. Its binding antigen is unknown. Base qualities are not recorded, but no much larger clone differs from it by a single base. The chain couples TRBV10-3 to TRBJ2-3; a tentative D call is TRBD2 (5 bases match). This clonotype originated in a female donor with breast cancer. Some clones in this sample may be carry-over from other donors' samples. Sequenced sample: axillary lymph node tissue. The sequenced DNA: TGTGCCCTCGGGGTCGGTAGCACAGATACGCAGTATTTT. This encodes CALGVGSTDTQYF.